This T cell receptor beta chain appears in the sequencing data of a study of blood T cells in healthy people across ages. The CDR3 extends over 15 amino acids. The J segment lost 1 base and the V segment lost 5 bases, leaving 8 bases of the junction unmatched. CDR1 DFQATT and CDR2 SNEGSKA come from the germline V gene (reference sequence). Together with a sample-barcoded 5' primer, a J-beta primer mix was included in a second PCR lasting about 7 to 12 cycles. All cDNA molecules were each tagged by a template-switch adaptor with 12 random nucleotides. TCRdb reprocessed the 5' RACE reads with MiXCR, giving one entry per CDR3 protein. The data hold 750,000 to 1,000,000 distinct CDR3 sequences, with 25% to 35% observed a single time. This clonotype was seen many times. These records were also assigned to another study, of T cells of mothers and their children.

Sequencing input: blood. V is TRBV20-1 and J is TRBJ2-7, with 10 bases aligning to TRBD2. The receptor's source is a woman in her thirties or forties in good health. CDR3 bases: TGCAGTGCTGTCTCTAGCGGGGGCTCATCCTACGAGCAGTACTTC. Residues: CSAVSSGGSSYEQYF.